Sequencing of this TCR beta chain was carried out in a study of human T cells and chemical hapten exposure. Looked up from germline, CDR1 is SGHTA and CDR2 is FQGTGA. The V and J ends lost 2 bases and 7 bases, in that order; junction bases with no gene match: 3. This CDR3 is built from 14 residues. TCRdb re-called the RACE reads through MiXCR, storing one row per CDR3 protein. In the table there are some 350,000 distinct CDR3 sequences, just under 6.5% of which are singletons. A few counts support this clonotype. Time point: patch test 2, 6 weeks after DPC sensitization. The treatment is: therapeutic diphenylcyclopropenone sensitization with weekly scalp DPC.

This clonotype originated in a woman aged 18 to 35 with alopecia areata. Some clones in this sample may be carry-over from other donors' samples. The chain couples TRBV7-3 to TRBJ2-1; TRBD1 matches 9 bases. Sequenced here: whole blood, sampled in connection with sensitization to the hapten diphenylcyclopropenone (DPC). The CDR3 region is CASSLYGTGNEQFF. CDR3 in DNA: TGTGCCAGCAGCTTATACGGGACAGGGAATGAGCAGTTCTTC.